Detailed here is one TCR beta chain. Its target is unknown. The sample originates from a study of persistence of HIV-infected CD4 T cells. Background on the study: Up to roughly 200 mL blood was drawn at multiple time points; a couple of donors had single-time leukapheresis.

The stimulus was an HIV-1 Gag 15-mer peptide pool, 0.85 to 1 ug/peptide/mL. CD40L/CD69 double-negative CD45RO-high memory CD4+ T cells were collected. Study outcomes and limitations: Compared with CD3/CD28-stimulated cells, CMV- and Gag-responding cells showed lower TCRbeta richness. Within sorted populations, more oligoclonal TCRs accompanied more oligoclonal proviruses. Antigen-responding cells were enriched for degenerate expanded CDR3beta sequences.

CDR1 is MNHEY and CDR2 is SVGAGI in the germline V gene. Trimming pared 2 bases from V and 2 bases from J, leaving 12 bases between. The CDR3 runs to 15 residues. Sequencing used immunoSEQ version 4 in survey mode. The assay was immunoSEQ multiplex PCR, and TCRdb's table has in-frame clones only and misses some. The profile covers approximately 32,000 clones, with roughly four fifths appearing a single time and over 15% taken by the ten largest. The receptor was isolated from an adult woman with HIV who was CMV-seropositive. The chain couples TRBV6-5 to TRBJ1-2; D remains ambiguous. The source was CD4+ T cells sorted from PBMCs after roughly 18-hour stimulation, collected from a patient who received antiretroviral therapy. The CDR3 DNA reads TGTGCCAGCAGTTACGGGAGGAGTGCAAACTATGGCTACACCTTC. Its protein product is CASSYGRSANYGYTF.